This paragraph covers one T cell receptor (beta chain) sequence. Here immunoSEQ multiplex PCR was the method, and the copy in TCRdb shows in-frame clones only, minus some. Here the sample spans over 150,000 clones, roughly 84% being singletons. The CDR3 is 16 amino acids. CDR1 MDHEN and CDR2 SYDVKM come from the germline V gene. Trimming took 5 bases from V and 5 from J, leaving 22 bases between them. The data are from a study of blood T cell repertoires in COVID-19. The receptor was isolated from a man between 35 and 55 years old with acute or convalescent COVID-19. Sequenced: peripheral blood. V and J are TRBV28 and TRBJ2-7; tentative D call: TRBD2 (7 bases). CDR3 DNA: TGTGCCAGCAGTACTCTTTGGGGGAGGGGGGTGCACGAGCAGTACTTC. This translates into CASSTLWGRGVHEQYF.